The rows below give T cell receptor beta chains drawn from one sample of a study of immune evolution from preneoplasia to lung adenocarcinoma. TCRdb keeps only in-frame clones here, not all; method: immunoSEQ multiplex PCR. Altogether 9,000 to 10,000 clones are present, about 80% being singletons, with the ten largest covering less than 5.5%. Sequences were obtained from FFPE minimally invasive lung adenocarcinoma tissue. The receptors here all came from a person between 65 and 80 years old with lung adenocarcinoma. Some clones in this sample may be carry-over from other donors' samples. Each CDR3 is given with its conserved first and last residue. The D gene is left open where the match is weak. For some rows the clone size is stated as once, few or many, or as a class when expanded; others skip it.

>NA|TRBV5-4|TRBJ1-5|TRBD1
TGTGCCAGCAGCTCTGCGCCCTTCCGGACAGGGGATCAGCCCCAGCATTTT
CASSSAPFRTGDQPQHF
>NA|TRBV5-6|TRBJ2-3|NA
TGTGCCAGCAGCTTGGGGCCCAGGTCCACAGATACGCAGTATTTT
CASSLGPRSTDTQYF
>NA|TRBV30|TRBJ2-2|NA
TGTGCCTGGAGTGTGGTGGGGGAGCTGTTTTTT
CAWSVVGELFF
>NA|TRBV6-1|TRBJ1-2|NA
TGTGCCAGCAGTGAAGGACGGCCAGGCTACACCTTC
CASSEGRPGYTF
>NA|TRBV7-2|TRBJ2-1|NA
TGTGCCAGCAGCTTAGCGCCGGAAACCTGGGCCCCCTACAATGAGCAGTTCTTC
CASSLAPETWAPYNEQFF
>large|TRBV2|TRBJ2-1|NA
TGTGCCAGCACCAGACTCAACAATGAGCAGTTCTTC
CASTRLNNEQFF
>NA|TRBV29-1|TRBJ2-2|TRBD1
TGCAGCGTGTCCCTAAGCGGACAGGGTGTCGGGGAGCTGTTTTTT
CSVSLSGQGVGELFF
>few|TRBV7-9|TRBJ2-3|NA
TGTGCCAGCAGCTTAGATGGGGGGAGCGCAGATACGCAGTATTTT
CASSLDGGSADTQYF
>NA|TRBV10-3|TRBJ1-1|NA
TGTGCCATCAGTGAGAATGAGGGACTCTCTGAAGCTTTCTTT
CAISENEGLSEAFF
>NA|TRBV6-1|TRBJ1-5|NA
TGTGCCAGCAGCCTGGGGGAAAATCAGCCCCAGCATTTT
CASSLGENQPQHF
>few|TRBV28|TRBJ2-7|NA
TGTGCCAGCAGTTTCCTATATCATTCGGGACTCGACTACGAGCAGTACTTC
CASSFLYHSGLDYEQYF
>NA|TRBV5-4|TRBJ2-7|NA
TGTGCCAGCAGCGAGATCGGGGGCGCGGAAGAGCAGTACTTC
CASSEIGGAEEQYF
>NA|TRBV5-1|TRBJ2-7|NA
TGCGCCAGCAGCTTGGGCGGGGCTAGCTCCTACGAGCAGTACTTC
CASSLGGASSYEQYF
>NA|TRBV28|TRBJ1-5|NA
TGTGCCAGCAGTCCTGGTCAGGACAATCAGCCCCAGCATTTT
CASSPGQDNQPQHF
>NA|TRBV7-2|TRBJ2-2|NA
TGTGCCAGCAGCCTCCAGTATACGGGGGAGCTGTTTTTT
CASSLQYTGELFF
>NA|TRBV6-5|TRBJ2-3|NA
TGTGCCAGCAGTCCTAGCGGAGGGGGGACAGATACGCAGTATTTT
CASSPSGGGTDTQYF
>once|TRBV29-1|TRBJ1-2|NA
TGCAGCGTTGACCCTGGCTACACCTTC
CSVDPGYTF
>once|TRBV28|TRBJ1-4|NA
TGTGCCAGCAGTTTAGAGGCGGGGGCTAATGAAAAACTGTTTTTT
CASSLEAGANEKLFF
>NA|TRBV18|TRBJ2-7|TRBD1
TGTGCCAGCTCCGTCGAACAGGGGTACGAGCAGTACTTC
CASSVEQGYEQYF
>few|TRBV7-3|TRBJ2-2|TRBD2
TGTGCCAGCAGCTTACAACTAGCGGGAGCTAAATCCGGGGAGCTGTTTTTT
CASSLQLAGAKSGELFF
>NA|TRBV5-6|TRBJ2-7|TRBD2
TGTGCCAGCAGCTTGGTCCGAGCGGGGACCTACGAGCAGTACTTC
CASSLVRAGTYEQYF
>NA|TRBV4-3|TRBJ2-7|TRBD2
TGCGCCAGCAGCCCCGGGACTAGCGGAACCTACGAGCAGTACTTC
CASSPGTSGTYEQYF
>NA|TRBV7-8|TRBJ1-5|NA
TGTGCCAGCAGCTTAGTATCAGGGGTGGGGCAGCCCCAGCATTTT
CASSLVSGVGQPQHF
>once|TRBV4-2|TRBJ1-3|NA
TGTGCCAGCAGCCAGAAGACAGGCTCTGGAAACACCATATATTTT
CASSQKTGSGNTIYF
>NA|TRBV7-9|TRBJ2-7|TRBD1
TGTGCCAGCAGCTTAGGACAGGGGGCCTACGAGCAGTACTTC
CASSLGQGAYEQYF
>NA|TRBV2|TRBJ2-1|NA
TGTGCCAGCAGTGATTCCCAGGGTTGGGTCGGGACTTACGACAATGAGCAGTTCTTC
CASSDSQGWVGTYDNEQFF
>NA|TRBV5-1|TRBJ2-3|NA
TGCGCCAGCAGCTTGGCTTCTAGCACAGATACGCAGTATTTT
CASSLASSTDTQYF
>NA|TRBV2|TRBJ1-5|NA
TGTGCCAGCACCGCGCTGAATAGCAATCAGCCCCAGCATTTT
CASTALNSNQPQHF
>NA|TRBV11-3|TRBJ2-7|TRBD1
TGTGCCAGCAGCTTTAGAGGACAGGGCCAGCAGTACGAGCAGTACTTC
CASSFRGQGQQYEQYF
>NA|TRBV2|TRBJ1-4|NA
TGTGCCAGCAGTGAAGCTACGGGGCAGCGTGAAAAACTGTTTTTT
CASSEATGQREKLFF
>NA|TRBV7-9|TRBJ2-3|NA
TGTGCCAGCAGCTTGGGCACAGATACGCAGTATTTT
CASSLGTDTQYF
>NA|TRBV4-1|TRBJ2-7|TRBD1
TGCGCCAGCAGCACACAGGGGCCCCTTTTCTCCTACGAGCAGTACTTC
CASSTQGPLFSYEQYF
>NA|TRBV19|TRBJ1-2|NA
TGTGCCAGTAGTATAGCGACGGGGGGAAAAGCCAAGGATGGCTACACCTTC
CASSIATGGKAKDGYTF
>NA|TRBV6-1|TRBJ2-7|TRBD1
TGTGCCAGCACTCAAAAGGGACAGTACTACGATCAGTACTTC
CASTQKGQYYDQYF
>NA|TRBV28|TRBJ1-1|NA
TGTGCCAGCAACCGGGATGGGGCCAACACTGAAGCTTTCTTT
CASNRDGANTEAFF
>NA|TRBV9|TRBJ2-3|TRBD2
TGTGCCAGCAGCGTAGAAGTCCTAGCGGGAGGGACAGATACGCAGTATTTT
CASSVEVLAGGTDTQYF
>NA|TRBV27|TRBJ1-2|NA
TGTGCCAGCAGTCCTAAAGCTAACTATGGCTACACCTTC
CASSPKANYGYTF
>NA|TRBV6-1|TRBJ1-5|NA
TGTGCCAGCAGTGAACTTGGGGGGGTGGGCAATCAGCCCCAGCATTTT
CASSELGGVGNQPQHF
>once|TRBV28|TRBJ1-1|NA
TGTGCCAGCAGTCCCCCGGGTTTTGAAGCTTTCTTT
CASSPPGFEAFF
>few|TRBV28|TRBJ2-2|NA
TGTGCCAGCAGCCCGACAGTCGATCACACCGGGGAGCTGTTTTTT
CASSPTVDHTGELFF
>NA|TRBV30|TRBJ2-7|TRBD1
TGTGCCTGGACCAGACAGGGGGCATCATACGAGCAGTACTTC
CAWTRQGASYEQYF
>NA|TRBV19|TRBJ1-5|TRBD1
TGTGCCAGTAGTATAGATCCTGCAGGGGGGGATCAGCCCCAGCATTTT
CASSIDPAGGDQPQHF
>NA|TRBV5-4|TRBJ1-2|NA
TGTGCCAGCAGCCCCCGGCCCCGAGATGGCTACACCTTC
CASSPRPRDGYTF
>NA|TRBV2|TRBJ2-5|NA
TGTGCCAGCAGTGCCCATCTAGCGACTCAAGAGACCCAGTACTTC
CASSAHLATQETQYF